The clone carrying this T cell receptor (beta chain) was seen repeatedly, ten times or more. Germline V gene lookup returns CDR1 MNHNS and CDR2 SASEGT. The CDR3 contains 17 residues. V was trimmed by 8 bases and J by 7 bases, leaving 30 bases between them. Researchers amplified the TCR beta CDR3 regions from RNA transcripts. HTBI primers were the set used in a first-round RT-PCR of the TCR CDR3. One entry per CDR3 protein, called by TCRdb with MiXCR from the multiplex PCR reads. The profile shows some 600,000 distinct CDR3 sequences, approximately 15% of them singletons. This sample is part of a study of T cells in Graves' hyperthyroidism and ophthalmopathy. For the study at large: Peripheral blood specimens were obtained at initial diagnosis, prior to any treatment.

Predating any ophthalmopathy symptoms, the blood sample was taken at first hyperthyroidism diagnosis. The sequence was obtained from a woman in her twenties or thirties with Graves' hyperthyroidism that later progressed to Graves' ophthalmopathy. V and J are TRBV6-1 and TRBJ2-7; D possibly matches TRBD1 or TRBD2 (5 bases each). What was sequenced was blood. CDR3 nucleotide sequence: TGTGCCAGCCCTACCGGGGACGGAGGTTTGAGGATCGGGGAGCAGTACTTC. This translates into CASPTGDGGLRIGEQYF.